The sequence of this T cell receptor beta chain was determined in a study of tumor-infiltrating lymphocytes in localized non-small cell lung cancer. Study in general: Some samples were collected after neoadjuvant chemotherapy; smokers, never-smokers and several histologies were included. Overall study findings and caveats: Compared with uninvolved lung, tumors showed higher T cell infiltration by TCRbeta sequencing.

The V gene's germline CDR1 is SNHLY and CDR2 FYNNEI. Between the trimmed V and J ends, which lost 2 bases and 2 bases, there was a span of 15 bases. The CDR3 is 16 residues long. Of note for this clone: Its antigen is not identified.

Method: immunoSEQ multiplex PCR; TCRdb's copy keeps in-frame clones and lacks some. This sample carries 10,000 to 13,000 clones, about 60% of them seen once, and the ten largest clones take roughly 9.2%. Sequenced material: lung tumor tissue. The clonotype was recovered from a human donor with non-small cell lung cancer. V usage is TRBV2 and J usage is TRBJ1-2; D uncertain. The CDR3 nucleotides are TGTGCCAGCAGTGAACCGCGTGGAGGAAGAAACTATGGCTACACCTTC. This codes for CASSEPRGGRNYGYTF.